The TCR beta chain described here comes from a study of identical twins. General observations from the study: Models underestimated how often monozygotic twins shared out-of-frame TCR alpha.

This clonotype was seen more than once but under ten times. The target antigen is unknown. Unique molecular identifiers were in the cDNA, with template-switch universal primer binding. TCRdb re-analysed the 5' RACE reads in MiXCR, keeping a single row per CDR3 protein. The sample gives about 460,000 distinct CDR3 sequences, over 12% of which show up once; approximately 0.52% is in the top ten. These data were also reused for a study on yellow fever vaccine responses in identical twins. That study adds: Twins' T cell vaccine responses reportedly looked partly convergent, partly personalized.

The receptor comes from a woman under 30 in good health. Sequenced sample: CD4+ T cells sorted from blood.

CDR3 residues: CASSQVPKLAGGPNEQFF. CDR3 DNA sequence: TGTGCCAGCAGCCAAGTCCCCAAACTAGCGGGAGGCCCCAATGAGCAGTTCTTC. The chain uses TRBV3-1 and TRBJ2-1, with 12 bases lining up with TRBD2. V dropped 1 base and J dropped 6; count of bases not matched to a gene: 10. The germline V gene has CDR1 LGHDT and CDR2 YNNKEL (reference sequence). This CDR3 has 18 amino acids.